This TCR beta chain stems from a study of blood T cell repertoires in COVID-19. Overall study: In each case, the material was cDNA or gDNA derived from T cells, B-cell-depleted T cells, or PBMCs.

The CDR3 extends over 13 amino acids. Germline CDR1 is SGHNT and CDR2 is YYREEE (reference sequence). Trimming pared 0 bases from V and 8 bases from J, leaving 9 bases between. Sequenced by immunoSEQ multiplex PCR; TCRdb stores in-frame clones only, minus some. Among about 180,000 clones listed, 81% were seen once. This chain uses TRBV5-4 with TRBJ2-4, with D perhaps matching TRBD1 (6 bases). The clonotype comes from a woman older than 75 with COVID-19, enrolled during active disease. The sample consisted of peripheral blood. The DNA for the CDR3 is TGTGCCAGCAGCTTGGATCAGGGGTACATTCAGTACTTC. It yields the protein CASSLDQGYIQYF.